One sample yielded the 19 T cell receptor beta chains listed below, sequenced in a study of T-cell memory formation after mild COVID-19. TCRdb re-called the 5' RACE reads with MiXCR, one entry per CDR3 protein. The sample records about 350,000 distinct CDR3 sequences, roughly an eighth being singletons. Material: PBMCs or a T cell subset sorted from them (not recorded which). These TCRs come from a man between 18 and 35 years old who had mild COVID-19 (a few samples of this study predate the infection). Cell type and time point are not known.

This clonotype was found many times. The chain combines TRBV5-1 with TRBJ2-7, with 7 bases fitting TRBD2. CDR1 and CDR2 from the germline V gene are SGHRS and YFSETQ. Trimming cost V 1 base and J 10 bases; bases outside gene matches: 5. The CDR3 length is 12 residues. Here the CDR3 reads CASSLSGVAQYF. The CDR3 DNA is TGCGCCAGCAGCTTGAGCGGGGTGGCACAGTACTTC. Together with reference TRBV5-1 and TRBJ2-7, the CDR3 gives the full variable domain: KAGVTQTPRYLIKTRGQQVTLSCSPISGHRSVSWYQQTPGQGLQFLFEYFSETQRNKGNFPGRFSGRQFSNSRSEMNVSTLELGDSALYLCASSLSGVAQYFGPGTRLTVT.

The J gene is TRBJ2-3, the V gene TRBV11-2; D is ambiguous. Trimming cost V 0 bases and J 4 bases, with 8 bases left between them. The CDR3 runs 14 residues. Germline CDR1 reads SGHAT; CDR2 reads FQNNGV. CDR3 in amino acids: CASSLDKGSDTQYF. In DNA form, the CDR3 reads TGTGCCAGCAGCTTAGACAAAGGATCAGATACGCAGTATTTT.

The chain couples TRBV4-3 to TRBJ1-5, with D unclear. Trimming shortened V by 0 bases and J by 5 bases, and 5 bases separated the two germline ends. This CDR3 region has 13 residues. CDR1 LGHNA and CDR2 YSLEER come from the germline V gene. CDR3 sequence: CASSQDWDQPQHF. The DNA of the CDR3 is TGCGCCAGCAGCCAAGATTGGGATCAGCCCCAGCATTTT.

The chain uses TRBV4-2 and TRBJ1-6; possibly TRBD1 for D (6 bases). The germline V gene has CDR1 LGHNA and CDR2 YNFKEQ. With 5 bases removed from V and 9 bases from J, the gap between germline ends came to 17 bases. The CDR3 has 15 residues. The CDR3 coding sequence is TGTGCCAGCAGCTCCCACGGCAGGGGAGGTTCACCCCTCCACTTT. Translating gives CASSSHGRGGSPLHF.

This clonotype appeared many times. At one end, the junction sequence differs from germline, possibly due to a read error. The CDR3 region is CSAPPASSQGQCF. DNA of the CDR3: TGCAGTGCTCCCCCCGCTAGCTCCCAGGGACAGTGCTTC. V gene TRBV20-1 combines with J gene TRBJ2-1; 7 positions agree with TRBD1. Germline V gene lookup returns CDR1 DFQATT and CDR2 SNEGSKA (reference sequence). The CDR3 consists of 13 residues.

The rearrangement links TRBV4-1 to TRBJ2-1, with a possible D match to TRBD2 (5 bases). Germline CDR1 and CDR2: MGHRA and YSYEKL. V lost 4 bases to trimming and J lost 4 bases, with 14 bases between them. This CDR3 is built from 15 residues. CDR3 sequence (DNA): TGCGCCAGCAGCCTAGCTGTGGACTCATACAATGAGCAGTTCTTC. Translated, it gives CASSLAVDSYNEQFF.

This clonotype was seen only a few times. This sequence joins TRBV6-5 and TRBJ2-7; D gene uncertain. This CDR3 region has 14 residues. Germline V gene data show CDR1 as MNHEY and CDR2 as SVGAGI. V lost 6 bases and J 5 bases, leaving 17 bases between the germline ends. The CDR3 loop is CASRRAVPADEQYV. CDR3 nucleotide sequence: TGTGCCAGCAGACGCGCGGTACCCGCTGACGAGCAGTACGTC.

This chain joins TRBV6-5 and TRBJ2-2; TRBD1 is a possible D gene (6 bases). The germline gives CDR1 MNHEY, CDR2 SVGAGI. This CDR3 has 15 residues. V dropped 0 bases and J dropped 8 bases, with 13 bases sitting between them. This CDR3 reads CASSYSGGPKGELFF. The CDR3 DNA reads TGTGCCAGCAGTTACTCAGGGGGTCCTAAAGGGGAGCTGTTTTTT.

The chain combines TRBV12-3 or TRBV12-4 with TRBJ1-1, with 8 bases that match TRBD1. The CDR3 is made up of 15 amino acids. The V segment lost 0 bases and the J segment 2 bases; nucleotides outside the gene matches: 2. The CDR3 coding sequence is TGTGCCAGCAGTTTAGCACAGGGGGAAAACACTGAAGCTTTCTTT. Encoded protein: CASSLAQGENTEAFF.

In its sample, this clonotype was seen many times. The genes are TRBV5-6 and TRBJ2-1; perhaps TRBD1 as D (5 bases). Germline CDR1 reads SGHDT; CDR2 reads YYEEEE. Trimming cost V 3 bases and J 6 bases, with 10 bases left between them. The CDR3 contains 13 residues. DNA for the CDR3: TGTGCCAGCAGCTCAAGGGGTGCCAATGAGCAGTTCTTC. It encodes CASSSRGANEQFF.

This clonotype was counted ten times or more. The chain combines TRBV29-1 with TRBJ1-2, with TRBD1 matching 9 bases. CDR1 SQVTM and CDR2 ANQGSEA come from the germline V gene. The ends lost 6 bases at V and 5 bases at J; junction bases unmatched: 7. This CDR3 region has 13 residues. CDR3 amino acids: CSVPGQGTYGYTF. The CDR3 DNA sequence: TGCAGCGTCCCGGGACAGGGCACGTATGGCTACACCTTC.

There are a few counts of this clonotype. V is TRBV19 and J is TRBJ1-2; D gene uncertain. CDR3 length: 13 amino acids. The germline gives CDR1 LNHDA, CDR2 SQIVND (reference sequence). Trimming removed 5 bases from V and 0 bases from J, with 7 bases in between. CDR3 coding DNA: TGTGCCAGTAGTCGTTTAGCTAACTATGGCTACACCTTC. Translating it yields CASSRLANYGYTF.

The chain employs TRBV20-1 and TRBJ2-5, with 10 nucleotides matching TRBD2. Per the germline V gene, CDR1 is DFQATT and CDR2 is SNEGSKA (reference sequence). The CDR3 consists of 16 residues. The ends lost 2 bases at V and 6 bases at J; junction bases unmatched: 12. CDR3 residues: CSARRASGGFIQTQYF. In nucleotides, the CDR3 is TGCAGTGCTAGAAGGGCTAGCGGGGGTTTCATCCAGACCCAGTACTTC.

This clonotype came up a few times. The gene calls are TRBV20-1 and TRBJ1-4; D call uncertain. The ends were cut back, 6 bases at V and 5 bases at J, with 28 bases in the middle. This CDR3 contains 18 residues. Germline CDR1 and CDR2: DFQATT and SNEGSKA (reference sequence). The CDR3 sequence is CSAPTLGPGNRLNEKLFF. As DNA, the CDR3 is TGCAGTGCCCCTACCCTTGGACCGGGCAATCGCCTAAATGAAAAACTGTTTTTT.

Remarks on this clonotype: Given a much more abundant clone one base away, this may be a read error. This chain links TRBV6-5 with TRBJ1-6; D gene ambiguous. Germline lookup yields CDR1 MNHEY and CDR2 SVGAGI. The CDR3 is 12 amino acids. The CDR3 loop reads CASRSYNLPLHF. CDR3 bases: TGTGCCAGCCGCAGTTATAATTTACCCCTCCACTTT.

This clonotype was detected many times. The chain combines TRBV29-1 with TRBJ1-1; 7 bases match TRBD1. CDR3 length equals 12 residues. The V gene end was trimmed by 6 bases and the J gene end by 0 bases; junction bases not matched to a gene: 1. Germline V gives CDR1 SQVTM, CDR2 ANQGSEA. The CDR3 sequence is CSVGQVNTEAFF. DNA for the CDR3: TGCAGCGTCGGACAGGTGAACACTGAAGCTTTCTTT.

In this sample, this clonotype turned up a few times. CDR3 coding DNA: TGTGCCAGCAGTTACAGGGACGCCCGCACAGATACGCAGTATTTT. Its protein product is CASSYRDARTDTQYF. This chain uses TRBV6-6 with TRBJ2-3; D could derive from TRBD1 or TRBD2 (5 bases each). This CDR3 has 15 amino acids. V gave up 2 bases and J gave up 1 base, with 10 bases separating them. Germline V lookup: CDR1 MNHNY, CDR2 SVGAGI (reference sequence).

The CDR3 spells CSVQTGYTGELFF. The CDR3 region has the DNA TGCAGCGTACAGACAGGGTACACCGGGGAGCTGTTTTTT. The chain recombines TRBV29-1 with TRBJ2-2; 7 nucleotides align to TRBD1. V gave up 6 bases and J gave up 3 bases; unmatched junction bases: 4. CDR1 and CDR2 from the germline V gene are SQVTM and ANQGSEA. The CDR3 totals 13 residues.

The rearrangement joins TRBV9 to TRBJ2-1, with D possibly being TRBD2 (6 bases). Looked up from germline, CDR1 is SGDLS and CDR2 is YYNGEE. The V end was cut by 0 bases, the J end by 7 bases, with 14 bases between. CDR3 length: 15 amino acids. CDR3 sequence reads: CASSVAPTSENEQFF. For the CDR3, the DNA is TGTGCCAGCAGCGTAGCTCCGACTAGTGAGAATGAGCAGTTCTTC. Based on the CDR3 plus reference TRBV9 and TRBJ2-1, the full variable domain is DSGVTQTPKHLITATGQRVTLRCSPRSGDLSVYWYQQSLDQGLQFLIQYYNGEERAKGNILERFSAQQFPDLHSELNLSSLELGDSALYFCASSVAPTSENEQFFGPGTRLTVL.